The clone carrying this T cell receptor beta chain was found many times. Its antigen is not known. The data were taken from a study of T-cell reconstitution after alpha-beta-depleted transplantation in children. General study results and limits: Reportedly, roughly two months post-transplant, alpha-beta T cells arose from several hundred expanded graft clones. For some patients, TCRbeta diversity was high at day 60 because of recipient T cells and thymic progenitors that survived. Newly produced T cells mostly accounted for T-cell counts and diversity one year post-transplant.

V lost 1 base and J lost 4, with 10 bases in between. The length of the CDR3 is 14 residues. Germline loops: CDR1 SGHKS, CDR2 YYEKEE (reference sequence). TCRbeta library construction was performed incorporating unique molecular identifiers. TCRdb re-called the PCR reads through MiXCR, storing one row per CDR3 protein. The sample carries about 250,000 distinct CDR3 sequences, roughly a quarter recorded once. The receptor was derived from a female patient aged 2-10 years who had a stem cell transplant for congenital amegakaryocytic thrombocytopenia, so the T cells may come from the graft donor. The chain recombines TRBV5-5 with TRBJ2-3; D gene unclear. The specimen comprised PBMCs, mostly from graft donor cells, sampled 360 days after TCRalphabeta/CD19-depleted stem cell transplant. Here the CDR3 reads CASSLMLVADTQYF. The CDR3 bases are TGTGCCAGCAGCTTGATGTTGGTTGCAGATACGCAGTATTTT.